A selection of T cell receptor beta chains follows, all from one sample in a study of blood T cell repertoires in COVID-19. Method: immunoSEQ multiplex PCR; TCRdb's copy keeps in-frame clones and lacks some. The repertoire has 190,000 or so clones, about 81% of them found once; the top ten carry around 9.2%. The sequenced material came from PBMCs or T cells enriched from blood (not recorded which). All receptors derive from a man aged 35 to 55 who had recovered from COVID-19. CDR3s include the opening cysteine and the closing phenylalanine or tryptophan. A D gene is named only where the DNA matches it firmly. Some rows have no size entry. The others give once, few or many, or a class for an expanded clone.

>-|TRBJ2-4|-|TRBV5-1|15
CASSEPGGGKNIQYF
TGCGCCAGCAGCGAACCGGGGGGCGGCAAAAACATTCAGTACTTC
>-|TRBJ1-2|few|TRBV19|14
CASMTGPGSYGYTF
TGTGCCAGCATGACAGGTCCGGGGTCGTATGGCTACACCTTC
>TRBD2|TRBJ2-1|-|TRBV13|14
CASSLKWGGDEQFF
TGTGCCAGCAGCTTAAAGTGGGGAGGGGATGAGCAGTTCTTC
>-|TRBJ1-1|few|TRBV6-5|12
CASRTPYTEAFF
TGTGCCAGCAGAACACCGTACACTGAAGCTTTCTTT
>-|TRBJ1-5|-|TRBV12-3/TRBV12-4|12
CATGSSNQPQHF
TGTGCTACGGGGTCTAGCAATCAGCCCCAGCATTTT
>TRBD2|TRBJ2-7|once|TRBV27|15
CASSFQRGRAYEQYF
TGTGCCAGCAGTTTCCAGCGGGGGCGGGCCTACGAGCAGTACTTC
>TRBD1|TRBJ1-6|-|TRBV18|15
CASSPGTGNGSPLHF
TGTGCCAGCTCACCCGGGACAGGCAACGGTTCACCCCTCCACTTT
>TRBD2|TRBJ2-5|-|TRBV4-1|16
CASSRTSGGAEETQYF
TGCGCCAGCAGCAGAACTAGCGGGGGGGCCGAAGAGACCCAGTACTTC
>TRBD2|TRBJ2-1|-|TRBV19|16
CASSRQLAGAYNEQFF
TGTGCCAGTAGTCGACAACTAGCGGGGGCCTACAATGAGCAGTTCTTC
>-|TRBJ2-6|once|TRBV2|18
CASNRIASGSSGANVLTF
TGTGCCAGCAATCGGATAGCTTCTGGGAGCTCTGGGGCCAACGTCCTGACTTTC
>TRBD2|TRBJ2-7|-|TRBV27|17
CASQGLAGGRDSYEQYF
TGTGCCAGCCAGGGACTAGCGGGAGGCCGGGACTCCTACGAGCAGTACTTC
>-|TRBJ2-2|-|TRBV10-3|14
CATSPAYNTGELFF
TGTGCCACCAGCCCCGCCTATAACACCGGGGAGCTGTTTTTT
>-|TRBJ1-5|few|TRBV29-1|13
CSVRDTFNQPQHF
TGCAGCGTCCGGGACACATTCAATCAGCCCCAGCATTTT
>TRBD1|TRBJ1-1|-|TRBV7-3|14
CASSPRTGGTEAFF
TGTGCCAGCAGCCCGCGAACAGGGGGCACTGAAGCTTTCTTT
>TRBD1|TRBJ1-2|-|TRBV5-1|15
CASSYYTGGREGYTF
TGCGCCAGCAGCTACTACACAGGGGGCCGTGAGGGCTACACCTTC
>-|TRBJ2-1|-|TRBV9|17
CASSSSNGETSYNEQFF
TGTGCCAGCAGCTCCTCCAACGGGGAAACCTCCTACAATGAGCAGTTCTTC
>TRBD1|TRBJ1-5|once|TRBV5-1|14
CASSPGQGSQPQHF
TGCGCCAGCAGCCCGGGACAGGGGAGTCAGCCCCAGCATTTT
>TRBD1|TRBJ1-2|-|TRBV5-1|14
CASSRLQGAIGYTF
TGCGCCAGCAGCCGGCTACAGGGGGCGATTGGCTACACCTTC
>TRBD1|TRBJ1-4|-|TRBV27|15
CASSRTGLTNEKLFF
TGTGCCAGCAGTCGGACAGGGCTGACTAATGAAAAACTGTTTTTT
>-|TRBJ1-2|-|TRBV6-5|13
CASSYNINYGYTF
TGTGCCAGCAGTTATAACATAAACTATGGCTACACCTTC
>-|TRBJ1-2|-|TRBV24-1|14
CATSAPDNFGGYTF
TGTGCCACCAGTGCCCCCGACAACTTCGGTGGCTACACCTTC
>-|TRBJ2-7|-|TRBV5-4|12
CASSLRGDEQYF
TGTGCCAGCAGCCTCCGAGGCGACGAGCAGTACTTC
>TRBD1|TRBJ1-1|-|TRBV7-9|15
CASSPRQGVNTEAFF
TGTGCCAGCAGCCCAAGACAGGGGGTCAACACTGAAGCTTTCTTT
>TRBD2|TRBJ2-1|-|TRBV9|16
CASSSQGQREGNEQFF
TGTGCCAGCAGCTCCCAAGGTCAGCGGGAGGGGAATGAGCAGTTCTTC
>TRBD2|TRBJ2-1|-|TRBV7-8|14
CASSLMREGREQFF
TGTGCCAGCAGCTTAATGCGGGAGGGTCGGGAGCAGTTCTTC
>TRBD1|TRBJ1-2|-|TRBV27|12
CASLTGEGGYTF
TGTGCCAGCTTGACAGGGGAGGGCGGCTACACCTTC
>-|TRBJ1-6|-|TRBV12-5|10
CASVISPLHF
TGTGCTAGTGTTATTTCACCCCTCCACTTT
>-|TRBJ1-3|few|TRBV19|16
CASSRSQGIAGNTIYF
TGTGCCAGTAGTAGAAGTCAGGGGATCGCTGGAAACACCATATATTTT
>-|TRBJ1-4|-|TRBV5-1|14
CASSPSGTNEKLFF
TGCGCCAGCAGTCCCTCTGGCACTAATGAAAAACTGTTTTTT
>TRBD2|TRBJ2-3|once|TRBV5-4|15
CASSITSGRFDTQYF
TGTGCCAGCAGCATCACTAGCGGGAGGTTCGATACGCAGTATTTT
>-|TRBJ2-5|-|TRBV7-7|15
CASGQTGQFQETQYF
TGTGCCAGCGGCCAAACCGGACAGTTCCAAGAGACCCAGTACTTC
>-|TRBJ1-1|-|TRBV19|14
CATNRGGTNTEAFF
TGTGCCACCAACCGGGGGGGGACGAACACTGAAGCTTTCTTT
>TRBD2|TRBJ2-1|few|TRBV24-1|13
CATSDGTTNEQFF
TGTGCCACCAGTGATGGGACTACCAATGAGCAGTTCTTC
>-|TRBJ1-2|-|TRBV9|14
CASAPGAPLKGYTF
TGTGCCAGTGCCCCTGGGGCACCTCTTAAGGGCTACACCTTC
>TRBD1|TRBJ1-4|-|TRBV24-1|15
CATSDGGTGVEKLFF
TGTGCCACCAGTGATGGGGGGACAGGGGTTGAAAAACTGTTTTTT
>-|TRBJ1-2|-|TRBV7-9|13
CASSLVEGYGYTF
TGTGCCAGCAGCTTAGTAGAGGGTTATGGCTACACCTTC
>-|TRBJ1-3|-|TRBV4-1|14
CASSQDRGGNTIYF
TGCGCCAGCAGCCAAGACAGGGGTGGCAACACCATATATTTT
>-|TRBJ1-4|-|TRBV30|14
CAWSAGQGYEKLFF
TGTGCCTGGAGTGCAGGACAAGGCTATGAAAAACTGTTTTTT
>-|TRBJ2-3|-|TRBV6-5|16
CASSYRSYSSTDTQYF
TGTGCCAGCAGTTACCGTAGCTATTCTAGCACAGATACGCAGTATTTT
>TRBD1|TRBJ2-3|-|TRBV27|15
CASSLDRGGIDTQYF
TGTGCCAGCAGTTTGGACAGGGGCGGGATAGATACGCAGTATTTT
>-|TRBJ1-1|-|TRBV5-1|14
CASSLGAGDPAAFF
TGCGCCAGCAGCTTGGGTGCAGGTGACCCTGCGGCTTTCTTT
>TRBD2|TRBJ2-1|-|TRBV3-1/TRBV3-2|12
CASSLVAGGQFF
TGTGCCAGCAGCCTCGTAGCGGGTGGGCAGTTCTTC
>-|TRBJ1-6|many|TRBV24-1|15
CATSAHPRVNSPLHF
TGTGCCACCAGTGCCCACCCCAGGGTTAATTCACCCCTCCACTTT
>-|TRBJ2-2|-|TRBV7-8|14
CASSLVLNTGELFF
TGTGCCAGCAGCTTAGTCTTGAACACCGGGGAGCTGTTTTTT
>-|TRBJ1-6|many|TRBV7-3|14
CASSPAGDNSPLHF
TGTGCCAGCAGCCCCGCAGGGGATAATTCACCCCTCCACTTT
>-|TRBJ2-1|-|TRBV10-3|13
CAISGLVSAEQFF
TGTGCCATCAGTGGACTAGTCAGCGCTGAGCAGTTCTTC
>-|TRBJ1-1|-|TRBV4-1|13
CASSHKAETEAFF
TGCGCCAGCAGCCACAAAGCGGAAACTGAAGCTTTCTTT
>TRBD1|TRBJ2-7|-|TRBV19|16
CASSPKLDRGRYEQYF
TGTGCCAGTAGTCCAAAGCTCGACAGGGGGCGGTACGAGCAGTACTTC
>TRBD2|TRBJ2-3|-|TRBV18|16
CASSPPSGRAQDTQYF
TGTGCCAGCTCACCGCCTAGCGGGAGGGCACAGGATACGCAGTATTTT
>-|TRBJ1-6|-|TRBV18|16
CASSPDRGRGNSPLHF
TGTGCCAGCTCGCCGGATCGTGGTCGGGGGAATTCACCCCTCCACTTT
>TRBD1|TRBJ1-2|-|TRBV10-3|14
CAIQAGGSTYGYTF
TGTGCCATCCAGGCAGGGGGCTCCACTTATGGCTACACCTTC
>TRBD2|TRBJ2-5|-|TRBV4-2|17
CASSQLLAGGHQETQYF
TGTGCCAGCAGCCAACTTCTAGCGGGGGGGCATCAAGAGACCCAGTACTTC
>-|TRBJ2-3|many|TRBV6-4|14
CASSREHSTDTQYF
TGTGCCAGCTCAAGGGAGCACAGCACAGATACGCAGTATTTT